A selection of T cell receptor beta chains follows, all from one sample in a study of blood T cell repertoires in COVID-19. Assay used: immunoSEQ multiplex PCR; TCRdb lists only in-frame clones, some missing. The sample shows 65,000 to 100,000 clones, 80% to 90% of them seen only once. What was sequenced was peripheral blood. The receptors come from an elderly woman with acute or convalescent COVID-19. CDR3s include the opening cysteine and the closing phenylalanine or tryptophan. The D gene is left open where the match is weak. The size of a clone is reported for some rows only, either as once, few or many, or as a class for expanded clones.

v_gene: TRBV19; j_gene: TRBJ1-2; abundance: NA; d_gene: NA; CDR3nt: TGTGCCAGTAGGACCGGGGGACTCCTTCAGCTGAGATTGTACGGCTACACCTTC; CDR3aa: CASRTGGLLQLRLYGYTF
v_gene: TRBV29-1; j_gene: TRBJ2-5; abundance: once; d_gene: NA; CDR3nt: TGCAGCGTACGACACGGGAAAGAGACCCAGTACTTC; CDR3aa: CSVRHGKETQYF
v_gene: TRBV19; j_gene: TRBJ2-3; abundance: once; d_gene: NA; CDR3nt: TGTGCCAGTAGTATAGGCCTGGCAGGGGCCACAGATACGCAGTATTTT; CDR3aa: CASSIGLAGATDTQYF
v_gene: TRBV24-1; j_gene: TRBJ2-5; abundance: NA; d_gene: TRBD1; CDR3nt: TGTGCCACCAGTGATACTCGGACAGGGTCGGAGACCCAGTACTTC; CDR3aa: CATSDTRTGSETQYF
v_gene: TRBV7-3; j_gene: TRBJ1-1; abundance: NA; d_gene: NA; CDR3nt: TGTGCCAGCAGCTTATCAGGAGGTGAAGCTTTCTTT; CDR3aa: CASSLSGGEAFF
v_gene: TRBV10-3; j_gene: TRBJ2-1; abundance: NA; d_gene: NA; CDR3nt: TGTGCCATCAGTGAGACAGGGCCAGGTGGTGAGCAGTTCTTC; CDR3aa: CAISETGPGGEQFF
v_gene: TRBV24-1; j_gene: TRBJ1-2; abundance: NA; d_gene: NA; CDR3nt: TGTGCCACCATCAGACCCTGGGACGAGGGAAGGAGGGCTAACTATGGCTACACCTTC; CDR3aa: CATIRPWDEGRRANYGYTF
v_gene: TRBV7-2; j_gene: TRBJ1-2; abundance: NA; d_gene: TRBD1; CDR3nt: TGTGCCAGCAGCTTAGGACTCGACAGGGGGCAAACGGGCTACACCTTC; CDR3aa: CASSLGLDRGQTGYTF
v_gene: TRBV11-3; j_gene: TRBJ2-7; abundance: NA; d_gene: NA; CDR3nt: TGTGCCAGCAGCCAGAGCGACGAGCAGTACTTC; CDR3aa: CASSQSDEQYF
v_gene: TRBV20-1; j_gene: TRBJ1-5; abundance: NA; d_gene: NA; CDR3nt: TGCAGTGCTAGTCAGGGCATTAGCAATCAGCCCCAGCATTTT; CDR3aa: CSASQGISNQPQHF
v_gene: TRBV24-1; j_gene: TRBJ2-2; abundance: few; d_gene: NA; CDR3nt: TGTGCCACCAGTTTCGCCGGGGAGCTGTTTTTT; CDR3aa: CATSFAGELFF
v_gene: TRBV30; j_gene: TRBJ2-3; abundance: NA; d_gene: TRBD1; CDR3nt: TGTGCCTGGAGTCCTGGACAGGGGATAGAGGATACGCAGTATTTT; CDR3aa: CAWSPGQGIEDTQYF
v_gene: TRBV4-1; j_gene: TRBJ1-3; abundance: NA; d_gene: NA; CDR3nt: TGCGCCAGCAGCAACGGACAGCGAGTAGGAAACACCATATATTTT; CDR3aa: CASSNGQRVGNTIYF
v_gene: TRBV6-5; j_gene: TRBJ2-1; abundance: few; d_gene: NA; CDR3nt: TGTGCCAGCAGTTACCCCGGGGATGAGCAGTTCTTC; CDR3aa: CASSYPGDEQFF
v_gene: TRBV27; j_gene: TRBJ1-6; abundance: NA; d_gene: NA; CDR3nt: TGTGCCACAGCGACACGGGATTATTCACCCCTCCACTTT; CDR3aa: CATATRDYSPLHF
v_gene: TRBV6-5; j_gene: TRBJ2-1; abundance: NA; d_gene: TRBD1; CDR3nt: TGTGCCAGCAGTCTACCGGGACAGGGGATCAATGAGCAGTTCTTC; CDR3aa: CASSLPGQGINEQFF
v_gene: TRBV2; j_gene: TRBJ1-3; abundance: NA; d_gene: NA; CDR3nt: TGTGCCAGCAGTGGAGGGCCTGGAAACACCATATATTTT; CDR3aa: CASSGGPGNTIYF
v_gene: TRBV12-3/TRBV12-4; j_gene: TRBJ1-5; abundance: NA; d_gene: NA; CDR3nt: TGTGCCAGCAGAAAAGAGGGACAGCCCCAGCATTTT; CDR3aa: CASRKEGQPQHF
v_gene: TRBV30; j_gene: TRBJ1-5; abundance: NA; d_gene: NA; CDR3nt: TGTGCCTGGAGTGCAGGGGTCGATCAGCCCCAGCATTTT; CDR3aa: CAWSAGVDQPQHF
v_gene: TRBV19; j_gene: TRBJ2-1; abundance: NA; d_gene: TRBD1; CDR3nt: TGTGCCAGTAGTAGCCGGGACAGGGGGCCTAATGAGCAGTTCTTC; CDR3aa: CASSSRDRGPNEQFF
v_gene: TRBV3-1/TRBV3-2; j_gene: TRBJ2-7; abundance: NA; d_gene: TRBD2; CDR3nt: TGTGCCAGCAGCCAAGTAGCGGGGGTTACCTACGAGCAGTACTTC; CDR3aa: CASSQVAGVTYEQYF
v_gene: TRBV10-3; j_gene: TRBJ1-1; abundance: NA; d_gene: NA; CDR3nt: TGTGCCATCACCGCCGCAGAGAGGTTGAACACTGAAGCTTTCTTT; CDR3aa: CAITAAERLNTEAFF
v_gene: TRBV19; j_gene: TRBJ2-5; abundance: NA; d_gene: TRBD2; CDR3nt: TGTGCCAGTAGTAAGCCGACTAGCGGGGGGAAAGAGACCCAGTACTTC; CDR3aa: CASSKPTSGGKETQYF
v_gene: TRBV7-9; j_gene: TRBJ1-4; abundance: once; d_gene: NA; CDR3nt: TGTGCCAGCAGCTCTCGGACAGCGGTGGGTGAAAAACTGTTTTTT; CDR3aa: CASSSRTAVGEKLFF
v_gene: TRBV12-5; j_gene: TRBJ2-1; abundance: NA; d_gene: NA; CDR3nt: TGTGCTAGTGGTTTGGACGGGGTTGAGCAGTTCTTC; CDR3aa: CASGLDGVEQFF
v_gene: TRBV15; j_gene: TRBJ2-7; abundance: NA; d_gene: NA; CDR3nt: TGTGCCACCAGCAGAGTTCGGGGGGCGGGAGAGTACGAGCAGTACTTC; CDR3aa: CATSRVRGAGEYEQYF
v_gene: TRBV28; j_gene: TRBJ2-5; abundance: few; d_gene: TRBD2; CDR3nt: TGTGCCAGCAGTCCCGGGGGGGCTGTTCTGAAGACCCAGTACTTC; CDR3aa: CASSPGGAVLKTQYF
v_gene: TRBV5-6; j_gene: TRBJ2-1; abundance: few; d_gene: NA; CDR3nt: TGTGCCAGCAGCTCTAACTCACCCAGGGCCTACTCTAATGAGCAGTTCTTC; CDR3aa: CASSSNSPRAYSNEQFF
v_gene: TRBV3-1/TRBV3-2; j_gene: TRBJ2-3; abundance: NA; d_gene: TRBD2; CDR3nt: TGTGCCAGCATCGGAGGGAGCGGGGGGGCTGGTACGCAGTATTTT; CDR3aa: CASIGGSGGAGTQYF
v_gene: TRBV27; j_gene: TRBJ2-7; abundance: NA; d_gene: TRBD2; CDR3nt: TGTGCCAGCAGTTTAACCCTAAGCGGGGGGGTCTCCTACGAGCAGTACTTC; CDR3aa: CASSLTLSGGVSYEQYF
v_gene: TRBV2; j_gene: TRBJ1-2; abundance: NA; d_gene: TRBD1; CDR3nt: TGTGCCAGCAGTTACTCGCAGGGGGCAGATGGCTACACCTTC; CDR3aa: CASSYSQGADGYTF
v_gene: TRBV7-9; j_gene: TRBJ1-1; abundance: few; d_gene: TRBD1; CDR3nt: TGTGCCAGCAGCTTATATGACAGGGTGGACACTGAAGCTTTCTTT; CDR3aa: CASSLYDRVDTEAFF
v_gene: TRBV10-3; j_gene: TRBJ1-1; abundance: NA; d_gene: TRBD1; CDR3nt: TGTGCCATCAGTGCCAGGGGGCGGGGCACTGAAGCTTTCTTT; CDR3aa: CAISARGRGTEAFF
v_gene: TRBV5-6; j_gene: TRBJ1-6; abundance: NA; d_gene: TRBD1; CDR3nt: TGTGCCAGCAGCTTGGCCTTAGTTACAGGGGTAACGTCACCCCTCCACTTT; CDR3aa: CASSLALVTGVTSPLHF
v_gene: TRBV10-2; j_gene: TRBJ1-2; abundance: few; d_gene: TRBD1; CDR3nt: TGCGCCAGCAGTGCCCCGGGACAGGGGTCTGGCTACACCTTC; CDR3aa: CASSAPGQGSGYTF
v_gene: TRBV2; j_gene: TRBJ2-3; abundance: NA; d_gene: TRBD1; CDR3nt: TGTGCCAGCAGTCGGGACAGAAGCACAGATACGCAGTATTTT; CDR3aa: CASSRDRSTDTQYF
v_gene: TRBV5-1; j_gene: TRBJ1-2; abundance: NA; d_gene: TRBD1; CDR3nt: TGCGCCAGCAGCTCACTTCCAGGGGGCGCGGCCTATGGCTACACCTTC; CDR3aa: CASSSLPGGAAYGYTF
v_gene: TRBV27; j_gene: TRBJ2-7; abundance: NA; d_gene: NA; CDR3nt: TGTGCCAGCAGTTTACGGGCGGGGGCCGATTACGAGCAGTACTTC; CDR3aa: CASSLRAGADYEQYF
v_gene: TRBV7-8; j_gene: TRBJ1-6; abundance: NA; d_gene: TRBD1; CDR3nt: TGTGCCAGCAGCGGACAGGGTTATAATTCACCCCTCCACTTT; CDR3aa: CASSGQGYNSPLHF
v_gene: TRBV6-5; j_gene: TRBJ1-2; abundance: NA; d_gene: TRBD1; CDR3nt: TGTGCCAGCAGACAGACAGGGGGAAGAGGTTATGGCTACACCTTC; CDR3aa: CASRQTGGRGYGYTF
v_gene: TRBV3-1/TRBV3-2; j_gene: TRBJ1-1; abundance: NA; d_gene: TRBD1; CDR3nt: TGTGCCAGCAGCCAAGTGGGTCGACAGGGTGGTGAAGCTTTCTTT; CDR3aa: CASSQVGRQGGEAFF
v_gene: TRBV7-9; j_gene: TRBJ1-6; abundance: NA; d_gene: TRBD1; CDR3nt: TGTGCCAGCAGCTCGGGACAGGCCAGAAGCTCCTATAATTCACCCCTCCACTTT; CDR3aa: CASSSGQARSSYNSPLHF
v_gene: TRBV19; j_gene: TRBJ1-4; abundance: NA; d_gene: TRBD1; CDR3nt: TGTGCCAGCTTTCAGGGGACAGGGCATGAAAAACTGTTTTTT; CDR3aa: CASFQGTGHEKLFF